This TCR beta chain was identified during a study of blood T cell repertoires in COVID-19. Background on the study: Acute-phase and convalescent COVID-19 samples originated in the United States, Italy and Spain. Sources were T cells, B-cell-depleted T cells, or PBMCs; the material itself was cDNA or gDNA.

Trimming removed 2 bases from V and 0 bases from J, with 14 bases in between. This CDR3 region has 17 residues. Germline values: CDR1 MDHEN, CDR2 SYDVKM. One Seattle source followed patients from active infection through their disease course. Only in-frame clones appear in the TCRdb table, and some are missing; sequencing was by immunoSEQ multiplex PCR. The sample lists roughly 60,000 clones, 84% occurring once. The sample consisted of peripheral blood. The TCR was taken from a man in his 60s with COVID-19, enrolled during active disease. This rearrangement joins TRBV28 to TRBJ1-5; no reliable D call. The CDR3 DNA reads as TGTGCCAGCAGTTTAGGGGAGCCGCTGGTTAGCAATCAGCCCCAGCATTTT. The encoded protein is CASSLGEPLVSNQPQHF.